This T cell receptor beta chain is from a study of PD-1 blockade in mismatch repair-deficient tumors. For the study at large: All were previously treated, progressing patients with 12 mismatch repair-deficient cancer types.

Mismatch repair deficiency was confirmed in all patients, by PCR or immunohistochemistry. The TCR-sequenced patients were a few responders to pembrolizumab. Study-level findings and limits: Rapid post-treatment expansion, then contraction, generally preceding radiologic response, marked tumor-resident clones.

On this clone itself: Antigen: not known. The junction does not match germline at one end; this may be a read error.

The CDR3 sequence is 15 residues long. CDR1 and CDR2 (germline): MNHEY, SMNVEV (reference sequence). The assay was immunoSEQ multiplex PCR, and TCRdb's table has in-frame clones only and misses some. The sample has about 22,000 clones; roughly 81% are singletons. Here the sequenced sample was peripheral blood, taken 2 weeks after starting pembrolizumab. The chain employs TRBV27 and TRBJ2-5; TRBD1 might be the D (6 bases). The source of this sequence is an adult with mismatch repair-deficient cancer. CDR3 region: CASSKQGPSQGTQYF. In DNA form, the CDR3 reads TGTGCCAGCAGCAAACAGGGACCCTCCCAAGGGACCCAGTACTTC.